The next 12 T cell receptor beta chains were all read from a single sample in a study. TCRdb re-analysed the RT-PCR reads in MiXCR, keeping a single row per CDR3 protein. Among more than 600,000 distinct CDR3 sequences listed, 14% were seen once. Sequenced: memory CD4+ T cells from blood. These receptors originate from a female donor in good health, serving as a healthy control.

This clonotype was seen at least ten times. This chain links TRBV12-3 or TRBV12-4 with TRBJ2-4; tentatively, D is TRBD1 or TRBD2 (6 bases each). The CDR3 spans 15 residues. V gave up 2 bases and J gave up 5 bases, with 13 bases separating them. The CDR3 loop reads CASSLRSRGENIQYF. The DNA of the CDR3 is TGTGCCAGCAGTTTAAGGAGTAGGGGGGAAAACATTCAGTACTTC.

This clonotype occurred many times. The chain has TRBV6-1 and TRBJ1-5, with 8 bases aligning to TRBD1. Germline values: CDR1 MNHNS, CDR2 SASEGT. Germline trimming cut 2 bases from V and 2 bases from J; bases unmatched to any gene: 5. CDR3 size: 16 residues. Written as DNA, the CDR3 is TGTGCCAGCAGTGAATCGACAGGGGTCCGCAATCAGCCCCAGCATTTT. Its translation: CASSESTGVRNQPQHF.

In its sample, this clonotype was seen a few times. V and J are TRBV29-1 and TRBJ2-1, with 11 bases aligning to TRBD2. Germline CDR1 and CDR2: SQVTM and ANQGSEA. CDR3 length: 18 amino acids. J lost 5 bases, V lost 4 bases, and 16 bases had no gene match. In DNA form, the CDR3 reads TGCAGCGTTGTTGCCGCCAATGCGGGACTAGCGGAAAACAATGAGCAGTTCTTC. Its translation: CSVVAANAGLAENNEQFF.

This clonotype was picked up a small number of times. The rearrangement uses TRBV20-1 and TRBJ1-5; the D is unclear. The CDR3 extends over 14 amino acids. From germline, CDR1 is DFQATT and CDR2 SNEGSKA (reference sequence). V was pared by 0 bases and J by 5 bases, with 11 bases between. The CDR3 region has the DNA TGCAGTGCTAGAGAGAGGGTGGCGGATCAGCCCCAGCATTTT. It is translated as CSARERVADQPQHF.

This clonotype turned up a few times. V gene TRBV12-3 or TRBV12-4 combines with J gene TRBJ1-3; D remains unclear. Trimming left V 7 bases short and J 0 bases short, with 10 bases between. This CDR3 is 14 amino acids long. CDR3 amino acids: CASILINSGNTIYF. In DNA form, the CDR3 reads TGTGCCAGCATCCTGATCAACTCTGGAAACACCATATATTTT.

This chain connects TRBV5-1 to TRBJ2-2; 8 bases fit TRBD2. The junction had 6 bases not matched to a gene; V was cut back by 0 bases and J by 5 bases. Per the germline V gene, CDR1 is SGHRS and CDR2 is YFSETQ. This CDR3 is 16 amino acids long. In DNA form, the CDR3 reads TGCGCCAGCAGCTTGGGTCGCGGGAGGAGTACCGGGGAGCTGTTTTTT. The encoded protein is CASSLGRGRSTGELFF. The full variable domain, completed using reference TRBV5-1 and TRBJ2-2, is KAGVTQTPRYLIKTRGQQVTLSCSPISGHRSVSWYQQTPGQGLQFLFEYFSETQRNKGNFPGRFSGRQFSNSRSEMNVSTLELGDSALYLCASSLGRGRSTGELFFGEGSRLTVL.

V usage is TRBV20-1 and J usage is TRBJ2-2, with D tentatively TRBD2 (6 bases). Germline values: CDR1 DFQATT, CDR2 SNEGSKA (reference sequence). With 2 bases removed from V and 7 bases from J, the gap between germline ends came to 14 bases. The CDR3 length is 14 residues. The CDR3 sequence is CSARKGGIGGELFF. CDR3 nucleotides: TGCAGTGCTAGAAAGGGCGGGATTGGCGGGGAGCTGTTTTTT.

This clonotype came up many times. This sequence joins TRBV25-1 and TRBJ2-3; TRBD1 matches at 8 bases. The ends lost 1 base at V and 0 bases at J; junction bases unmatched: 6. From germline, CDR1 is MGHDK and CDR2 SYGVNS. The CDR3 covers 17 residues. CDR3 in amino acids: CASSESGRGRSTDTQYF. DNA for the CDR3: TGTGCCAGCAGTGAATCGGGCAGGGGGCGTAGCACAGATACGCAGTATTTT.

This clonotype was detected many times. The chain employs TRBV20-1 and TRBJ2-7; 15 bases align to TRBD2. Germline CDR1 is DFQATT and CDR2 is SNEGSKA (reference sequence). The CDR3 runs 16 residues. Trimming cost V 3 bases and J 0 bases; bases outside gene matches: 3. The CDR3 nucleotides are TGCAGTGCTAGGGGGACTAGCGGGAGGCCCTCCTACGAGCAGTACTTC. Its translation is CSARGTSGRPSYEQYF.

The chain links TRBV20-1 to TRBJ1-6; D may be TRBD1 (6 bases). CDR3 length: 15 amino acids. Trimming took 0 bases from V and 9 from J, leaving 15 bases between them. Per the germline V gene, CDR1 is DFQATT and CDR2 is SNEGSKA (reference sequence). As DNA, the CDR3 is TGCAGTGCTAGAGAAATACAGGGCTTCGGTTCACCCCTCCACTTT. Protein sequence: CSAREIQGFGSPLHF.

This chain joins TRBV10-3 and TRBJ2-3; 10 bases match TRBD2. The CDR3 spans 15 residues. With 4 bases clipped from V and 6 bases from J, the junction kept 7 bases outside the gene matches. CDR1 is ENHRY and CDR2 is SYGVKD in the germline V gene. The CDR3 sequence is CAISGASGGVDTQYF. The CDR3 bases are TGTGCCATCAGTGGGGCTAGCGGGGGAGTGGATACGCAGTATTTT.

This chain connects TRBV20-1 to TRBJ2-1; TRBD1 aligns across 8 bases. Germline CDR1 and CDR2: DFQATT and SNEGSKA (reference sequence). This CDR3 comprises 14 residues. V shed 6 bases, J shed 7 bases, and the junction held 11 bases outside the gene matches. The CDR3 DNA sequence: TGCAGTGCGGACAAGACAGGGGTGCGGAATGAGCAGTTCTTC. Protein: CSADKTGVRNEQFF.